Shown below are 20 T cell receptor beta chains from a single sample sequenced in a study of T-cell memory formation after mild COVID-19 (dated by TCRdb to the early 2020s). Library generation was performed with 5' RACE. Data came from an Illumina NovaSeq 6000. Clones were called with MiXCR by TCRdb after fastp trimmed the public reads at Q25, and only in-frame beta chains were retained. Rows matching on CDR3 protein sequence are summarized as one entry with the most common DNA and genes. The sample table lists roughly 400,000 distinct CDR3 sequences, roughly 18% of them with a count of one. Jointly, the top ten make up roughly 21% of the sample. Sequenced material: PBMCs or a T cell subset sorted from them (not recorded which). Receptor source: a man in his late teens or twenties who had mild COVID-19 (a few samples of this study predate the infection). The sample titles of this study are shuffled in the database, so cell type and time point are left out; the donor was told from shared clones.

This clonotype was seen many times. CDR3 nucleotide sequence: TGCGCCAGCAGCCAAGAGCGACGGGGAGTCGATGAGCAGTTCTTC. Its protein product is CASSQERRGVDEQFF. The rearrangement joins TRBV4-1 to TRBJ2-1; D perhaps matches TRBD2 (5 bases). The V end was cut by 0 bases, the J end by 8 bases, with 14 bases between. CDR1 is MGHRA and CDR2 is YSYEKL in the germline V gene. CDR3 length: 15 residues.

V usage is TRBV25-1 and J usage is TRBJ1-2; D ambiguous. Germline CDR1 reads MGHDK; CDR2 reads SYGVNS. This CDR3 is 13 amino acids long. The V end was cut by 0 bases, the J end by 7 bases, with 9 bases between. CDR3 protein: CASSEYKRGGYTF. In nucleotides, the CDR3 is TGTGCCAGCAGTGAATATAAGCGGGGTGGCTACACCTTC.

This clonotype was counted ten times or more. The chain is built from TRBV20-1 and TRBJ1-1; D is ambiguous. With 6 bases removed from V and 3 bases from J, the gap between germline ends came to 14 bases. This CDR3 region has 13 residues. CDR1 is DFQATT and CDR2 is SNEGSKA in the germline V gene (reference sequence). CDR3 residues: CSALGLGDTEAFF. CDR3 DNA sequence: TGCAGTGCGTTAGGGTTGGGTGACACTGAAGCTTTCTTT.

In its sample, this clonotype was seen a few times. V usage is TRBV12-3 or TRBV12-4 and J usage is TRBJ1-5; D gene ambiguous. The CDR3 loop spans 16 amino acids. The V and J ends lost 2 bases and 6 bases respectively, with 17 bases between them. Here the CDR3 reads CASSLIVGESTQPQHF. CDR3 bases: TGTGCCAGCAGTTTAATTGTCGGGGAATCTACTCAGCCCCAGCATTTT.

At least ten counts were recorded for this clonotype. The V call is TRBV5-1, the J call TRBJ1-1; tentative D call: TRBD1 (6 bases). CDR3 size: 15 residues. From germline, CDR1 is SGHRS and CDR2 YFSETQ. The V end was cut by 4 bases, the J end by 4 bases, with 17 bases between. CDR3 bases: TGCGCCAGCAGCCGAGACGGGGGGCTGAGCACTGAAGCTTTCTTT. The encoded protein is CASSRDGGLSTEAFF.

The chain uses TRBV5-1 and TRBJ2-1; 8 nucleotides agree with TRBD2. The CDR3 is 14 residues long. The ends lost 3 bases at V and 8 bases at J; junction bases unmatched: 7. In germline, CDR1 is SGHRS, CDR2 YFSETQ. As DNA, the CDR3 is TGCGCCAGCAGCTCCGGGGGGGGGTTCGATGAGCAGTTCTTC. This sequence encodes CASSSGGGFDEQFF.

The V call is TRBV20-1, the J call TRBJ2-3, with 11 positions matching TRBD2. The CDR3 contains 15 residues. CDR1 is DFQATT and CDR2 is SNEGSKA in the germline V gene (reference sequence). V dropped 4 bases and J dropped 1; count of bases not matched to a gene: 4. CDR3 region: CSATLAGGRTDTQYF. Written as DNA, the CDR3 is TGCAGTGCTACCCTAGCGGGGGGACGCACAGATACGCAGTATTTT.

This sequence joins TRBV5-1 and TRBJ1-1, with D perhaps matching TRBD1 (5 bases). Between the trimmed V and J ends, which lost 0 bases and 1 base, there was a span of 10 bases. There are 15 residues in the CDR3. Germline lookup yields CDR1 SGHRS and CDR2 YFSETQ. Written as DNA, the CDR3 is TGCGCCAGCAGCTTGGCAGGCAGGGAGAACACTGAAGCTTTCTTT. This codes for CASSLAGRENTEAFF.

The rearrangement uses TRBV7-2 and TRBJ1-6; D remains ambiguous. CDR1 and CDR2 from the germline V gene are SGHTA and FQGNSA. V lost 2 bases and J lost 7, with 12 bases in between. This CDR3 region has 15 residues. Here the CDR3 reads CASSLWLFGNSPLHF. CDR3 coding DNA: TGTGCCAGCAGCTTATGGTTGTTTGGGAATTCACCCCTCCACTTT.

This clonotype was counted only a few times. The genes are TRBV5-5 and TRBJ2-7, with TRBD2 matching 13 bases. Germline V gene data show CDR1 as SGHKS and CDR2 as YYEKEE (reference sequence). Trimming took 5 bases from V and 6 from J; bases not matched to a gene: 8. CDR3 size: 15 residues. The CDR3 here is CASRPGLAGASEQYV. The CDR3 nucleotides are TGTGCCAGCAGGCCTGGACTAGCGGGGGCAAGCGAGCAGTACGTC.

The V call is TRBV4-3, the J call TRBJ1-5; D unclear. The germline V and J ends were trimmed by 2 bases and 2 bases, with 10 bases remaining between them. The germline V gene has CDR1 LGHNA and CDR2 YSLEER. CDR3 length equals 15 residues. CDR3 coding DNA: TGCGCCAGCAGCCAAAGGCGGGAGGGCAATCAGCCCCAGCATTTT. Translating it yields CASSQRREGNQPQHF.

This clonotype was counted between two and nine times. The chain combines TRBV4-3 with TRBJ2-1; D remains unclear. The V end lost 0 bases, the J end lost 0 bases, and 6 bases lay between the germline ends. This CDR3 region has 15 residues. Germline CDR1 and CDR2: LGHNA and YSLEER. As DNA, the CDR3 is TGCGCCAGCAGCCAAGATGTAAACTCCTACAATGAGCAGTTCTTC. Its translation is CASSQDVNSYNEQFF.

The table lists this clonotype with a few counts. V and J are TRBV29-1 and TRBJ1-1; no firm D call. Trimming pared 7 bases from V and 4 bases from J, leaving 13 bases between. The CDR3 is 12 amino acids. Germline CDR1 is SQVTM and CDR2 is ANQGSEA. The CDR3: CSGRWSGTEAFF. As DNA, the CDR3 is TGCAGCGGACGATGGAGCGGCACTGAAGCTTTCTTT. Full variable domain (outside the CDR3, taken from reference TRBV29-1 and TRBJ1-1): SAVISQKPSRDICQRGTSLTIQCQVDSQVTMMFWYRQQPGQSLTLIATANQGSEATYESGFVIDKFPISRPNLTFSTLTVSNMSPEDSSIYLCSGRWSGTEAFFGQGTRLTVV.

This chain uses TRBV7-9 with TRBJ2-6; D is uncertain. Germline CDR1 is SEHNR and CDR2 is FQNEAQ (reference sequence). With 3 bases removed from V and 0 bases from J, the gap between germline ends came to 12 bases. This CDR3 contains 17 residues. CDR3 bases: TGTGCCAGCAGCTTGGACGGGTCTCCCTCTGGGGCCAACGTCCTGACTTTC. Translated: CASSLDGSPSGANVLTF.

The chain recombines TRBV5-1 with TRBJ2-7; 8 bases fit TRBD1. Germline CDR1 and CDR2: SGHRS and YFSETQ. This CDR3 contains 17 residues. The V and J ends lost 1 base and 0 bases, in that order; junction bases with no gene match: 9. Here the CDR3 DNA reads TGCGCCAGCAGCTTGCCGTCTGGACAGGGCAGCTCCTACGAGCAGTACGTC. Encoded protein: CASSLPSGQGSSYEQYV.

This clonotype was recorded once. The CDR3 sequence is CASSLFQGHGYTF. The CDR3 DNA sequence: TGTGCCAGCAGTTTATTTCAGGGGCATGGCTACACCTTC. V usage is TRBV12-3 or TRBV12-4 and J usage is TRBJ1-2, with TRBD1 as a possible D gene (6 bases). The CDR3 is made up of 13 amino acids. V was clipped by 2 bases and J by 6 bases, with 10 bases between them.

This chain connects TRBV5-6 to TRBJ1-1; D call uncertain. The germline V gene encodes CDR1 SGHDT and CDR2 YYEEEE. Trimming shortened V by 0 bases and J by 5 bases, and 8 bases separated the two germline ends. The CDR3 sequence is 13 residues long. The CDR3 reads CASSLVSGTEAFF. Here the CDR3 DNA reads TGTGCCAGCAGCTTGGTCTCGGGAACTGAAGCTTTCTTT.

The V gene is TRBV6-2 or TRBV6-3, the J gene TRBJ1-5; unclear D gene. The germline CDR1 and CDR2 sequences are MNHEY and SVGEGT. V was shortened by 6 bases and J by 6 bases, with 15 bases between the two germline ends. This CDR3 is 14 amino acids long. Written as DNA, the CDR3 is TGTGCCAGCAGCCCGCAGAGTAGGACTCAGCCCCAGCATTTT. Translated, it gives CASSPQSRTQPQHF.

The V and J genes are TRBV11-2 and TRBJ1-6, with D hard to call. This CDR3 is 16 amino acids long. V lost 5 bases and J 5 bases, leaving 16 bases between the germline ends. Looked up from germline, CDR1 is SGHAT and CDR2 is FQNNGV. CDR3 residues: CASSPRTALNNSPLHF. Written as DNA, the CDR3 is TGTGCCAGCAGCCCCCGGACGGCACTTAATAATTCACCCCTCCACTTT.

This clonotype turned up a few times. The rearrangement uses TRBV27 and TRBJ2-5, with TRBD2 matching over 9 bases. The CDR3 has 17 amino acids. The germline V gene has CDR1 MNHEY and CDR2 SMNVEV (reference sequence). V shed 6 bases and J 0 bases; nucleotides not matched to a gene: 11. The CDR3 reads CASSPGWASGDQETQYF. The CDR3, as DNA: TGTGCCAGCAGCCCCGGTTGGGCTAGCGGGGACCAAGAGACCCAGTACTTC.